The clone carrying this T cell receptor (beta chain) was detected a few times. No antigen is known for it. Though nominally healthy at sampling, donors likely had unrecorded immune exposures. The data were obtained in a study of cytomegalovirus exposure and HLA in healthy donors. Broader study findings: Donor immune exposure was known only as CMV serostatus. A later analysis appeared to link common viral pathogens to several of the most significant clusters. TCR beta sequences reportedly predicted the HLA-A and HLA-B alleles of most subjects accurately.

The length of the CDR3 is 12 residues. After removal of 8 bases from V and 6 bases from J, the junction contained 10 bases not matched to a gene. The germline gives CDR1 GTSNPN, CDR2 SVGIG (reference sequence). Both 60 Vbeta primers and 13 Jbeta primers went into the PCR. This table comes from immunoSEQ multiplex PCR, and its TCRdb copy is limited to in-frame clones, with some not included. The table records 120,000 or so clones, around 79% of them present only once. The sequencing sample was made of PBMCs. The receptor was derived from a woman aged 25 to 39 in good health and CMV-seronegative. J is TRBJ2-7 and V is TRBV30; 7 bases line up with TRBD2. DNA for the CDR3: TGTGCCGGGGCTCGGGGGGAGACCGAGCAGTACTTC. Translation: CAGARGETEQYF.